These T cell receptor beta chains were read from a single sample in a study of blood T cell repertoires in COVID-19. Sequencing used immunoSEQ multiplex PCR; TCRdb keeps in-frame clones, though not all of them. Of roughly 250,000 clones listed, approximately 90% were seen once; the top ten hold less than 0.9%. Material: PBMCs or T cells enriched from blood (not recorded which). All receptors come from a man aged 45 to 65 who had been exposed to COVID-19. The CDR3 runs from the conserved cysteine through the conserved F or W. A D gene is named only where the DNA matches it firmly. Part of the rows lack a size; the others show once, few, many or a class for expanded clones.

-	TRBV28	-	TRBJ2-1	CASSLIALSNEQFF	TGTGCCAGCAGTTTAATCGCTCTCAGCAATGAGCAGTTCTTC
-	TRBV3-1/TRBV3-2	-	TRBJ1-2	CASSHRVWGRGGYTF	TGTGCCAGCAGCCATCGCGTTTGGGGGAGGGGAGGCTACACCTTC
-	TRBV28	TRBD1	TRBJ1-5	CASSFRYAGGTNQPQHF	TGTGCCAGCAGTTTTAGGTATGCAGGGGGTACAAATCAGCCCCAGCATTTT
-	TRBV12-5	TRBD1	TRBJ1-5	CASGLGQGANQPQHF	TGTGCTAGTGGTCTAGGACAGGGAGCCAATCAGCCCCAGCATTTT
-	TRBV6-5	-	TRBJ2-7	CASKRQTATYEQYF	TGTGCCAGCAAGAGACAGACCGCGACCTACGAGCAGTACTTC
-	TRBV5-1	-	TRBJ1-1	CASSLGQPNTEAFF	TGCGCCAGCAGCTTGGGACAGCCGAACACTGAAGCTTTCTTT
-	TRBV30	TRBD2	TRBJ2-7	CAWSAQGTRSYEQYF	TGTGCCTGGAGTGCCCAAGGGACTAGATCCTACGAGCAGTACTTC
-	TRBV2	TRBD1	TRBJ2-5	CASSVAAQGAETQYF	TGTGCCAGCAGTGTCGCAGCCCAGGGGGCAGAGACCCAGTACTTC
-	TRBV27	TRBD1	TRBJ1-4	CASMPQGTNEKLFF	TGTGCCAGCATGCCACAGGGGACTAATGAAAAACTGTTTTTT
-	TRBV7-3	TRBD2	TRBJ2-1	CASSPLAGGYNEQFF	TGTGCCAGCAGCCCCCTAGCGGGAGGTTACAATGAGCAGTTCTTC
-	TRBV11-2	TRBD2	TRBJ2-1	CASSFAPGLAYNEQFF	TGTGCCAGCAGCTTCGCTCCCGGACTAGCCTACAATGAGCAGTTCTTC
once	TRBV3-1/TRBV3-2	-	TRBJ1-1	CASSQEVADPEAFF	TGTGCCAGCAGCCAAGAAGTAGCAGACCCTGAAGCTTTCTTT
-	TRBV18	TRBD1	TRBJ1-4	CASSLLFDRGGEKLFF	TGTGCCAGCTCACTCCTATTTGACAGGGGTGGAGAAAAACTGTTTTTT
-	TRBV28	TRBD2	TRBJ2-1	CASSLSTQREVNEQFF	TGTGCCAGCAGTTTAAGTACCCAGCGGGAGGTGAATGAGCAGTTCTTC
-	TRBV11-3	-	TRBJ1-1	CASSFNSAGEAFF	TGTGCCAGCAGCTTCAACTCTGCAGGTGAAGCTTTCTTT
-	TRBV5-1	TRBD1	TRBJ1-4	CASSRGQGDIYSLFF	TGCGCCAGCAGCCGCGGACAGGGGGATATTTATTCGCTGTTTTTT
-	TRBV11-3	-	TRBJ1-1	CASSSEFMNTEAFF	TGTGCCAGCAGCTCAGAGTTCATGAACACTGAAGCTTTCTTT
few	TRBV5-1	-	TRBJ2-7	CASSLAQGSPSVEQYF	TGCGCCAGCAGCTTGGCTCAGGGTTCCCCGAGTGTCGAGCAGTACTTC
-	TRBV6-6	-	TRBJ1-6	CASSSRGGSYSPLHF	TGTGCCAGCAGTTCCCGGGGCGGGAGTTATTCACCCCTCCACTTT
-	TRBV5-4	-	TRBJ2-5	CASSLGAAGAETQYF	TGTGCCAGCAGCTTGGGGGCCGCGGGGGCGGAGACCCAGTACTTC
few	TRBV7-8	TRBD2	TRBJ2-3	CASSHGLAGPDTQYF	TGTGCCAGCAGCCATGGACTAGCGGGGCCAGATACGCAGTATTTT
-	TRBV5-1	TRBD1	TRBJ2-3	CASSSGQGTDTQYF	TGCGCCAGCAGCTCTGGACAGGGGACAGATACGCAGTATTTT
-	TRBV18	TRBD1	TRBJ2-1	CASSPGQGAYNEQFF	TGTGCCAGCTCACCAGGACAGGGGGCATACAATGAGCAGTTCTTC
-	TRBV29-1	-	TRBJ1-1	CSASGQMNTEAFF	TGCAGCGCATCGGGACAAATGAACACTGAAGCTTTCTTT
-	TRBV28	TRBD1	TRBJ1-3	CASSPRTGGWDTIYF	TGTGCCAGCAGTCCGCGGACAGGGGGGTGGGACACCATATATTTT
-	TRBV5-1	-	TRBJ2-3	CASSPLLSRTDTQYF	TGCGCCAGCAGCCCTCTCCTTTCCCGCACAGATACGCAGTATTTT
-	TRBV9	-	TRBJ1-6	CASRRGGAESSPLHF	TGTGCCAGCAGGAGGGGGGGGGCGGAATCCTCACCCCTCCACTTT
once	TRBV2	-	TRBJ2-2	CASGTGRGDTGELFF	TGTGCCAGCGGAACGGGCAGGGGAGATACCGGGGAGCTGTTTTTT
-	TRBV5-8	-	TRBJ1-2	CASSLFAGLGYTF	TGTGCCAGCAGCTTATTTGCGGGGTTGGGCTACACCTTC
-	TRBV11-3	TRBD1	TRBJ2-7	CASSPRDRGVYEQYF	TGTGCCAGCAGCCCAAGGGACAGGGGGGTCTACGAGCAGTACTTC
-	TRBV28	TRBD1	TRBJ2-2	CASTGRRTGGYIGELFF	TGTGCCAGCACTGGCCGAAGGACAGGGGGCTATATTGGGGAGCTGTTTTTT
-	TRBV30	-	TRBJ2-1	CAWNNINEQFF	TGTGCCTGGAACAATATCAATGAGCAGTTCTTC
-	TRBV5-1	TRBD2	TRBJ2-3	CASSLGTLAGGATDTQYF	TGCGCCAGCAGCTTGGGTACCCTAGCGGGAGGGGCCACAGATACGCAGTATTTT
-	TRBV7-2	TRBD1	TRBJ2-1	CASSRDRDSSYNEQFF	TGTGCCAGCAGCAGGGACAGGGACAGCTCCTACAATGAGCAGTTCTTC
few	TRBV18	TRBD1	TRBJ2-3	CASSPRQGGDTQYF	TGTGCCAGCTCGCCGCGACAGGGCGGAGATACGCAGTATTTT
-	TRBV5-1	-	TRBJ2-7	CASSQPRPGDEQYF	TGCGCCAGCAGCCAGCCCCGGCCAGGGGACGAGCAGTACTTC
-	TRBV18	-	TRBJ1-2	CASSPSGQPYGYTF	TGTGCCAGCTCACCGAGCGGACAGCCGTATGGCTACACCTTC
-	TRBV30	-	TRBJ1-3	CAWSKPGIGNTIYF	TGTGCCTGGAGTAAACCCGGGATAGGAAACACCATATATTTT